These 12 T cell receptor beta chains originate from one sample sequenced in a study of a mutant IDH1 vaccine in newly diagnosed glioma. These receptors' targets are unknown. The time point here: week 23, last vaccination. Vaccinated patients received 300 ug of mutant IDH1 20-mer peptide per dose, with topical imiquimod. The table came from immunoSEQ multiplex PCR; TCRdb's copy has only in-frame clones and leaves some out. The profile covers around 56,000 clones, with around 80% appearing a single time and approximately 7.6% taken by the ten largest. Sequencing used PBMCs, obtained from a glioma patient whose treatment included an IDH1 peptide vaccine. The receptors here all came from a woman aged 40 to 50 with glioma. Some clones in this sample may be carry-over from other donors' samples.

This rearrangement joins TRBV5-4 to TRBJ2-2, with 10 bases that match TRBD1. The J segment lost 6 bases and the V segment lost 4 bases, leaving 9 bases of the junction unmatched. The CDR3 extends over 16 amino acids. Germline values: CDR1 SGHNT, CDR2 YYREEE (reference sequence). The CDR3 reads CASSKWDRGNPGELFF. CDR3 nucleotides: TGTGCCAGCAGCAAGTGGGACAGGGGAAACCCCGGGGAGCTGTTTTTT. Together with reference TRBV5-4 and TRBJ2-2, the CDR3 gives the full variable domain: ETGVTQSPTHLIKTRGQQVTLRCSSQSGHNTVSWYQQALGQGPQFIFQYYREEENGRGNFPPRFSGLQFPNYSSELNVNALELDDSALYLCASSKWDRGNPGELFFGEGSRLTVL.

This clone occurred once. The CDR3 spells CASSIGRGLIISGNTIYF. The CDR3 nucleotides are TGTGCCAGTAGTATCGGCAGGGGGCTAATTATCTCTGGAAACACCATATATTTT. The chain joins TRBV19 to TRBJ1-3; 8 bases map to TRBD1. The CDR3 has 18 residues. From germline, CDR1 is LNHDA and CDR2 SQIVND (reference sequence). J gave up 0 bases and V 3 bases, and 10 bases lay outside the gene matches.

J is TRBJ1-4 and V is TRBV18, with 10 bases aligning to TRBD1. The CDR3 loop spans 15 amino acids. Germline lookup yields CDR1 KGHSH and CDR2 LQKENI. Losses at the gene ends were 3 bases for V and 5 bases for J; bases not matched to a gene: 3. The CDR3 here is CASSPPGQGNEKLFF. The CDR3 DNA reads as TGTGCCAGCTCACCTCCGGGACAGGGGAATGAAAAACTGTTTTTT.

The CDR3 DNA follows: TGTGCCAGCAGCCAAAACCTAGCGGGGGGCCGGGAGACCCAGTACTTC. Protein sequence: CASSQNLAGGRETQYF. The chain employs TRBV4-2 and TRBJ2-5; TRBD2 matches 11 bases. This CDR3 region has 16 residues. Germline V gene lookup returns CDR1 LGHNA and CDR2 YNFKEQ. V gave up 2 bases and J gave up 5 bases; unmatched junction bases: 7.

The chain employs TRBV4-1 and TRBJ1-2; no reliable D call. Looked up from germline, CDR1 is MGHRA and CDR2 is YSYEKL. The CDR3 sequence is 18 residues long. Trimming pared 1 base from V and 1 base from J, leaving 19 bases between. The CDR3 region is CASSQGDSRIGGNYGYTF. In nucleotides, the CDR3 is TGCGCCAGCAGCCAAGGGGATTCCCGGATCGGCGGTAACTATGGCTACACCTTC.

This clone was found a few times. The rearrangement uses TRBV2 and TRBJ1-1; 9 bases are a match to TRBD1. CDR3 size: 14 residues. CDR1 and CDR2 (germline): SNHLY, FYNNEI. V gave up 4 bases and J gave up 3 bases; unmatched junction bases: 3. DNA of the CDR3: TGTGCCAGCAGTGTACAGGGGGCGGACACTGAAGCTTTCTTT. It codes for CASSVQGADTEAFF.

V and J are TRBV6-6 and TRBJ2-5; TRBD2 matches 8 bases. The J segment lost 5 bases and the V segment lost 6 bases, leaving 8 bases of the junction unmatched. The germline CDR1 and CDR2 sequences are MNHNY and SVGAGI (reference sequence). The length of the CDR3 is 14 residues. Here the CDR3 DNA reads TGTGCCAGCAGCCCCCGGGGGGGCCGGGAGACCCAGTACTTC. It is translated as CASSPRGGRETQYF.

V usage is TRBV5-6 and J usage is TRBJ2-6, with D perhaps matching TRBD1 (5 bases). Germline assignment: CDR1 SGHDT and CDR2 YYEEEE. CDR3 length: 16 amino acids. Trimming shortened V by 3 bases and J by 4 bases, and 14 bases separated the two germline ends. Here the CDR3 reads CASSYTQVFGANVLTF. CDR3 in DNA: TGTGCCAGCAGCTACACACAGGTTTTCGGGGCCAACGTCCTGACTTTC.

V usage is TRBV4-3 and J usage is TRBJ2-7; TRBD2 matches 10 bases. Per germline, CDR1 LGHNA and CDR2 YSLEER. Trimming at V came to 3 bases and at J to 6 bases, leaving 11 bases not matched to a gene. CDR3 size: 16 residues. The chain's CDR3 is CASSQVVAGGFGEQYF. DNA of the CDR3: TGCGCCAGCAGCCAGGTCGTAGCGGGGGGTTTCGGCGAGCAGTACTTC.

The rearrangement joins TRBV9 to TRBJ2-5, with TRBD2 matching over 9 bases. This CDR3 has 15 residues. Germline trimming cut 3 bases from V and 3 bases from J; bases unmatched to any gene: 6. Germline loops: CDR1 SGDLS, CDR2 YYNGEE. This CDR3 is CASSGGGAGKETQYF. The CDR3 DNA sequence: TGTGCCAGCAGCGGCGGGGGGGCGGGGAAAGAGACCCAGTACTTC.

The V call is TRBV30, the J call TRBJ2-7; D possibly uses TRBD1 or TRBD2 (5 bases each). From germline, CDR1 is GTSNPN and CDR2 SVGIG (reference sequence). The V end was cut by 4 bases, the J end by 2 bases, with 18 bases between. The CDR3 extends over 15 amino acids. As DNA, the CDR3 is TGTGCCTGGACTCAGGGACGGACCCGTCCCTACGAGCAGTACTTC. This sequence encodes CAWTQGRTRPYEQYF.

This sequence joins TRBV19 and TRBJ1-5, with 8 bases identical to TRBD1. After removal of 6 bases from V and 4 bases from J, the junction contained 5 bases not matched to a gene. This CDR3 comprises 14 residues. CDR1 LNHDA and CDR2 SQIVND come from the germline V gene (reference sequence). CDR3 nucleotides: TGTGCCAGTAGGGAGACAGGGGTAAATCAGCCCCAGCATTTT. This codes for CASRETGVNQPQHF.